One and the same sample provided the 5 T cell receptor beta chains below, sequenced in a study of CD8 T cells in Susac syndrome. Random-hexamer reverse transcription was applied to roughly 0.5 to 1 ug RNA. One entry per CDR3 protein results from TCRdb running MiXCR on the immunoSEQ multiplex PCR reads. The table shows about 19,000 distinct CDR3 sequences, with 95% occurring only once. Material: CD8+ T cells from PBMCs. These receptors came from a human donor in good health.

The chain couples TRBV5-1 to TRBJ2-2; TRBD2 matches at 9 bases. Germline lookup yields CDR1 SGHRS and CDR2 YFSETQ. With V trimmed by 4 bases and J by 6 bases, 22 bases remained unmatched. The CDR3 spans 20 residues. The CDR3 region has the DNA TGCGCCAGCAGCCCAGCCTCGATAAGGCGGGAGGGCCGAATTGCCGGGGAGCTGTTTTTT. Protein product: CASSPASIRREGRIAGELFF.

This chain uses TRBV13 with TRBJ1-3, with TRBD1 identical over 7 bases. V was clipped by 2 bases and J by 4 bases; unmatched bases: 11. Germline CDR1 reads PRHDT; CDR2 reads FYEKMQ (reference sequence). The CDR3 contains 17 residues. CDR3 residues: CASSLTPGGYGGNTIYF. In DNA, the CDR3 is TGTGCCAGCAGCTTAACCCCAGGGGGATATGGCGGAAACACCATATATTTT.

The J gene is TRBJ1-1, the V gene TRBV7-6, with D unclear. This CDR3 comprises 15 residues. The germline V gene encodes CDR1 SGHVS and CDR2 FNYEAQ. Deletions cut 1 base from V and 0 bases from J, with 9 bases between. The CDR3, as DNA: TGTGCCAGCAGCTTAGTAGCTAATTTGAACACTGAAGCTTTCTTT. It is translated as CASSLVANLNTEAFF.

The chain has TRBV27 and TRBJ1-5; 7 bases agree with TRBD1. The CDR3 length is 14 residues. The trim removed 2 bases at V and 5 bases at J, leaving 3 bases unmatched. The germline CDR1 and CDR2 sequences are MNHEY and SMNVEV (reference sequence). CDR3 residues: CASSLTGTDQPQHF. The DNA for the CDR3 is TGTGCCAGCAGTTTAACAGGGACAGATCAGCCCCAGCATTTT.

The chain recombines TRBV5-1 with TRBJ2-2; D remains ambiguous. Deletions cut 3 bases from V and 2 bases from J, with 14 bases between. There are 16 residues in the CDR3. The germline V gene has CDR1 SGHRS and CDR2 YFSETQ. The CDR3 loop is CASSSTTPDNTGELFF. The CDR3 region has the DNA TGCGCCAGCAGCTCAACTACACCCGATAACACCGGGGAGCTGTTTTTT.